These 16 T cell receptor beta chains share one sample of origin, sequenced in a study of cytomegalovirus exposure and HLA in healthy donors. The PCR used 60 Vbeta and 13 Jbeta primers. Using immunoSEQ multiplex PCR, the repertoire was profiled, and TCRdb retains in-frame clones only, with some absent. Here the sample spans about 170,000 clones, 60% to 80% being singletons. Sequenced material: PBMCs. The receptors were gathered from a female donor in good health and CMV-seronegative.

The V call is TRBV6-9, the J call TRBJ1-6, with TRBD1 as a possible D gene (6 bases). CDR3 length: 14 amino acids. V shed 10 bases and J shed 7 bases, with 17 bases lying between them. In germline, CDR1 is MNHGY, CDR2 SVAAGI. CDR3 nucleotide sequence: TGTGCCACCAGGGGTTACAGGGCGAATTCACCCCTCCACTTT. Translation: CATRGYRANSPLHF.

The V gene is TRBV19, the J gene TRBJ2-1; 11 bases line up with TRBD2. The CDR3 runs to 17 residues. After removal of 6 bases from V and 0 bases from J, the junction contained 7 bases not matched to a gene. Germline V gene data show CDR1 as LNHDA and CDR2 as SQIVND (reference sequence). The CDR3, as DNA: TGTGCCAGTAGCCGGGGACTAGCGGAGAGCTCCTACAATGAGCAGTTCTTC. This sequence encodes CASSRGLAESSYNEQFF.

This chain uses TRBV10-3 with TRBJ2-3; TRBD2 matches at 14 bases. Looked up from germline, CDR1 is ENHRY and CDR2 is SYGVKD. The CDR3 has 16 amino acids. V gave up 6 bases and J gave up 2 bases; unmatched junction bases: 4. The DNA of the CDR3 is TGTGCCATCAGGCGGACTAGCGGGGGGTACACAGATACGCAGTATTTT. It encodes CAIRRTSGGYTDTQYF.

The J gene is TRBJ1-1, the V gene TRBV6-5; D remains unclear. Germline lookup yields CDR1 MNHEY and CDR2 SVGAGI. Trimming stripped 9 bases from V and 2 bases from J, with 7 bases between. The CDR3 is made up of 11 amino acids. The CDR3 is CARAQNTEAFF. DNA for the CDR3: TGTGCCAGGGCCCAAAACACTGAAGCTTTCTTT.

CDR3: CASSVGAGTINEKLFF. The DNA for the CDR3 is TGTGCCAGCAGCGTAGGGGCCGGGACTATCAATGAAAAACTGTTTTTT. The J gene is TRBJ1-4, the V gene TRBV9; a weak D match, TRBD1 (5 bases). The CDR3 extends over 16 amino acids. With 0 bases removed from V and 5 bases from J, the gap between germline ends came to 14 bases. The germline V gene encodes CDR1 SGDLS and CDR2 YYNGEE.

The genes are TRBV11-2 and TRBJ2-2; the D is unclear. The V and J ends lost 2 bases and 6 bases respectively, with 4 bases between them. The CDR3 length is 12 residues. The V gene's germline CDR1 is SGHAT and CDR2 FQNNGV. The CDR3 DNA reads TGTGCCAGCAGCTTACTCCCCGGGGAGCTGTTTTTT. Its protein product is CASSLLPGELFF.

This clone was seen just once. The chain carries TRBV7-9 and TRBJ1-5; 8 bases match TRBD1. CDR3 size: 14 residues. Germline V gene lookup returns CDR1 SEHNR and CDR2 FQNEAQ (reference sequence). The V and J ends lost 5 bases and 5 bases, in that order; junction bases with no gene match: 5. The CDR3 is CASSLQGGYQPQHF. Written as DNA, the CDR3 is TGTGCCAGCAGCCTACAGGGGGGATATCAGCCCCAGCATTTT.

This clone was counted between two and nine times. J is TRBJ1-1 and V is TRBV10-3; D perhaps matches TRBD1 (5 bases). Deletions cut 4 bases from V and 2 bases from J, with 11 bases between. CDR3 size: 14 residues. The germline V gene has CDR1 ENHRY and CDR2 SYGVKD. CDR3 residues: CAISGTRENTEAFF. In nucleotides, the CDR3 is TGTGCCATCAGTGGGACCAGGGAAAACACTGAAGCTTTCTTT.

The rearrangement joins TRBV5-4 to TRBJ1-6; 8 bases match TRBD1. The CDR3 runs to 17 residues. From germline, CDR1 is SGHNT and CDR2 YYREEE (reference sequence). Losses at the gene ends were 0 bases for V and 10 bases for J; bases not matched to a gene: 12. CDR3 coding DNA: TGTGCCAGCAGCTTGGCCGGACAGGGACCGGTAAGGTCACCCCTCCACTTT. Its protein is CASSLAGQGPVRSPLHF.

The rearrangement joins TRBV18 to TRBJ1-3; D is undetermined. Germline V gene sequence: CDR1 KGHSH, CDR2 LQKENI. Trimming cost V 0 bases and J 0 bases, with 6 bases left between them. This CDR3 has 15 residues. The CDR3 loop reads CASSPPGSSGNTIYF. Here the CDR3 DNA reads TGTGCCAGCTCACCACCGGGGAGCTCTGGAAACACCATATATTTT.

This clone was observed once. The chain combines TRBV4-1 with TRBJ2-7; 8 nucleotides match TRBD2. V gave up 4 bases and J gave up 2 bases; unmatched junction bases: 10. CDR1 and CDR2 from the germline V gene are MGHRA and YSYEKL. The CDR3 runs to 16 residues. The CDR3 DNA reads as TGCGCCAGCAGCCCCCCGAACGAGCGGGGGACCTACGAGCAGTACTTC. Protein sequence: CASSPPNERGTYEQYF.

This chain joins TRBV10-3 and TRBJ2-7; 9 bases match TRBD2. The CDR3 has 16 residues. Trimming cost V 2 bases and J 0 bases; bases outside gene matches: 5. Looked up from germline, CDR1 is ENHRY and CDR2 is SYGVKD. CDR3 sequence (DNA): TGTGCCATCAGTGAGGTGGCTAGCGGGAACTCCTACGAGCAGTACTTC. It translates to CAISEVASGNSYEQYF.

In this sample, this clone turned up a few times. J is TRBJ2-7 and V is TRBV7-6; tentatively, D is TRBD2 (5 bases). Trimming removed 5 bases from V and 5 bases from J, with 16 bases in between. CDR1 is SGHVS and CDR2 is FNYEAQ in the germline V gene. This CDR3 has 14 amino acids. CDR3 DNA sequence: TGTGCCAGCAGCCCCAAGGCGGGCCGGGACGAGCAGTACTTC. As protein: CASSPKAGRDEQYF.

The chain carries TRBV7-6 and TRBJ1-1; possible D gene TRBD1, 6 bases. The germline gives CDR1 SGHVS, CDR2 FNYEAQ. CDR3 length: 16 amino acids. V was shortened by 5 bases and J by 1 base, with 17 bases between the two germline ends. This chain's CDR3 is CASSLGRGGRNTEAFF. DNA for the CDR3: TGTGCCAGCAGCCTGGGACGCGGGGGCAGGAACACTGAAGCTTTCTTT.

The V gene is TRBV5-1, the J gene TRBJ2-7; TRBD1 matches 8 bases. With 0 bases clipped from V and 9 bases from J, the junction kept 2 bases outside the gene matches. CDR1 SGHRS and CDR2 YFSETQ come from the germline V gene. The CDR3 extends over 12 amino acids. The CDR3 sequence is CASSLEGTGQYF. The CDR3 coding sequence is TGCGCCAGCAGCTTGGAAGGGACAGGGCAGTACTTC.

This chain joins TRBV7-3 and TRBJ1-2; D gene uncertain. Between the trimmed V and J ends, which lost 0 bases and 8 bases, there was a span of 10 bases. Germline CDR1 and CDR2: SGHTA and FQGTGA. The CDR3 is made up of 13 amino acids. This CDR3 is CASSLTRENGYTF. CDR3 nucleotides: TGTGCCAGCAGCTTAACGAGGGAGAACGGCTACACCTTC.